What follows are 20 T cell receptor beta chains derived from one specimen sequenced in a study of blood T cells in healthy people across ages. Sample-barcoded 5' priming and a J-beta primer mix drove a second PCR of roughly 7 to 11 cycles. One entry per CDR3 protein, called by TCRdb with MiXCR from the 5' RACE reads. The sample has about 290,000 distinct CDR3 sequences; 25% to 30% are singletons. The sample was blood. These receptors were collected from a woman in her seventies in good health.

This clonotype showed up many times. The chain is built from TRBV7-9 and TRBJ2-5; D unresolved. With the DNA end fitting TRBJ2-1 better, the J assignment may be wrong. The CDR3 extends over 12 amino acids. Germline V CDR1 and CDR2: SEHNR, FQNEAQ (reference sequence). The CDR3 nucleotides read TGTGCCAGCAGCGTTAGTGCCCATGAGCAGTTCTTC. Translation gives CASSVSAHEQFF.

J is TRBJ1-2 and V is TRBV6-1, with 7 bases aligning to TRBD1. Germline CDR1 is MNHNS and CDR2 is SASEGT. This CDR3 comprises 14 residues. The junction had 4 bases not matched to a gene; V was cut back by 4 bases and J by 2 bases. Here the CDR3 reads CASSVGGQNYGYTF. The CDR3 DNA reads as TGTGCCAGCAGTGTGGGGGGACAGAACTATGGCTACACCTTC.

This clonotype was counted between two and nine times. The V gene is TRBV7-2, the J gene TRBJ2-4, with no clear D. The length of the CDR3 is 16 residues. Germline CDR1 SGHTA, CDR2 FQGNSA. The V end was cut by 5 bases, the J end by 0 bases, with 14 bases between. The CDR3 loop is CASSDAANAAKNIQYF. The DNA of the CDR3 is TGTGCCAGCAGCGACGCAGCGAATGCAGCCAAAAACATTCAGTACTTC. Complete variable domain (other parts from reference TRBV7-2 and TRBJ2-4): GAGVSQSPSNKVTEKGKDVELRCDPISGHTALYWYRQSLGQGLEFLIYFQGNSAPDKSGLPSDRFSAERTGGSVSTLTIQRTQQEDSAVYLCASSDAANAAKNIQYFGAGTRLSVL.

The rearrangement uses TRBV28 and TRBJ1-2; TRBD1 matches at 8 bases. This CDR3 has 14 amino acids. V lost 7 bases, J lost 7 bases, and 11 bases stayed unmatched. Germline values: CDR1 MDHEN, CDR2 SYDVKM. The CDR3 here is CASTPGQGARGYTF. The CDR3 DNA sequence: TGTGCCAGCACCCCGGGGCAGGGGGCGCGTGGCTACACCTTC.

The genes are TRBV29-1 and TRBJ1-2; D is undetermined. The CDR3 has 8 amino acids. The V end was cut by 4 bases, the J end by 9 bases, with 3 bases between. In germline, CDR1 is SQVTM, CDR2 ANQGSEA. CDR3 in DNA: TGCAGCGTTGGCAGCTACACCTTC. Translating gives CSVGSYTF.

This clonotype was seen many times. The V call is TRBV7-2, the J call TRBJ1-1; D not certain. The germline V and J ends were trimmed by 5 bases and 3 bases, with 13 bases remaining between them. The CDR3 is 14 amino acids. Germline values: CDR1 SGHTA, CDR2 FQGNSA. The CDR3 nucleotides read TGTGCCAGCAGCCCAAAGGGAGGGTACACTGAAGCTTTCTTT. Its protein product is CASSPKGGYTEAFF.

V and J are TRBV9 and TRBJ2-5; 10 nucleotides line up with TRBD2. The CDR3 consists of 15 residues. Germline assignment: CDR1 SGDLS and CDR2 YYNGEE. V lost 4 bases and J lost 2; bases outside the gene matches: 5. CDR3 coding DNA: TGTGCCAGCAGCCCCGGGACTAGCGAACAAGAGACCCAGTACTTC. Protein product: CASSPGTSEQETQYF.

In this sample, this clonotype turned up a few times. The V gene is TRBV6-1, the J gene TRBJ2-3; no firm D call. The CDR3 is made up of 16 amino acids. V shed 3 bases and J shed 2 bases, with 15 bases lying between them. Germline V gives CDR1 MNHNS, CDR2 SASEGT. The CDR3 DNA sequence: TGTGCCAGCAGTGAGGGGTGGATGGAGACCACAGATACGCAGTATTTT. Amino acid sequence: CASSEGWMETTDTQYF.

The chain recombines TRBV7-6 with TRBJ2-1; 10 bases line up with TRBD2. The V and J ends lost 4 bases and 4 bases, in that order; junction bases with no gene match: 7. The CDR3 extends over 16 amino acids. Germline CDR1 is SGHVS and CDR2 is FNYEAQ. CDR3 sequence: CASSWLAGERYNEQFF. Here the CDR3 DNA reads TGTGCCAGCAGCTGGCTAGCGGGAGAAAGGTACAATGAGCAGTTCTTC.

The chain couples TRBV7-9 to TRBJ2-1; 8 bases are a match to TRBD1. Germline V CDR1 and CDR2: SEHNR, FQNEAQ (reference sequence). The J segment lost 8 bases and the V segment lost 0 bases, leaving 6 bases of the junction unmatched. The CDR3 has 15 amino acids. The CDR3 nucleotides are TGTGCCAGCAGCTTAGCCTTTCCACAGGGGGATGAGCAGTTCTTC. It is translated as CASSLAFPQGDEQFF.

This clonotype has only a few counts. The DNA of the CDR3 is TGCAGCGTTGAAGGACAGGGTCTCTTCGAGCAGTACTTC. Translating it yields CSVEGQGLFEQYF. V usage is TRBV29-1 and J usage is TRBJ2-1; 7 nucleotides match TRBD1. The J call is uncertain, as TRBJ2-7 better fits the DNA end. There are 13 residues in the CDR3. Germline V lookup: CDR1 SQVTM, CDR2 ANQGSEA.

The sample holds many counts of this clonotype. This chain's CDR3 is CSVQQGGDNGYTF. The CDR3 DNA reads as TGCAGCGTTCAGCAGGGAGGCGACAATGGCTACACCTTC. The chain couples TRBV29-1 to TRBJ1-2, with a tentative D call TRBD1 (5 bases). The CDR3 totals 13 residues. V was pared by 5 bases and J by 6 bases, with 16 bases between. Germline V gene lookup returns CDR1 SQVTM and CDR2 ANQGSEA.

CDR3 sequence (DNA): TGTGCCAGCAGCTCCGGGACTCAGGCGCGAGAGACCCAGTACTTC. The encoded protein is CASSSGTQARETQYF. V is TRBV5-5 and J is TRBJ2-5, with a weak D call TRBD2 (6 bases). This CDR3 spans 15 amino acids. V was cut by 3 bases and J by 4 bases, with 16 bases left in between. Per germline, CDR1 SGHKS and CDR2 YYEKEE (reference sequence).

This clonotype came up many times. The chain carries TRBV29-1 and TRBJ1-5; TRBD1 might be the D (5 bases). Germline CDR1 reads SQVTM; CDR2 reads ANQGSEA. This CDR3 is built from 12 residues. Trimming stripped 3 bases from V and 9 bases from J, with 12 bases between. The CDR3 is CSVDSGAGPQHF. The CDR3 nucleotides are TGCAGCGTTGACTCCGGGGCTGGGCCCCAGCATTTT.

The rearrangement joins TRBV5-1 to TRBJ2-1; TRBD2 matches 8 bases. J lost 0 bases, V lost 2 bases, and 10 bases had no gene match. From germline, CDR1 is SGHRS and CDR2 YFSETQ. The CDR3 consists of 18 residues. DNA of the CDR3: TGCGCCAGCAGCTTTCCACAGGGACGGGGGGGCTCCTACAATGAGCAGTTCTTC. Its protein is CASSFPQGRGGSYNEQFF.

Only a few counts were recorded for this clonotype. The chain has TRBV12-3 or TRBV12-4 and TRBJ2-1; TRBD2 matches at 10 bases. The junction had 1 base not matched to a gene; V was cut back by 2 bases and J by 6 bases. This CDR3 region has 14 residues. This CDR3 reads CASSLLAGANEQFF. For the CDR3, the DNA is TGTGCCAGCAGTTTACTAGCGGGAGCCAATGAGCAGTTCTTC.

The chain is built from TRBV28 and TRBJ2-6; 7 positions match TRBD1. After removal of 4 bases from V and 0 bases from J, the junction contained 3 bases not matched to a gene. The CDR3 contains 16 residues. CDR1 and CDR2 (germline): MDHEN, SYDVKM. CDR3 sequence reads: CASSSGQISGANVLTF. The CDR3 bases are TGTGCCAGCAGTTCGGGACAGATCTCTGGGGCCAACGTCCTGACTTTC.

This clonotype showed up just a few times. The chain recombines TRBV7-9 with TRBJ2-1; D may be TRBD2 (6 bases). The CDR3 is 14 residues long. The V gene's germline CDR1 is SEHNR and CDR2 FQNEAQ (reference sequence). Trimming took 3 bases from V and 6 from J, leaving 12 bases between them. In nucleotides, the CDR3 is TGTGCCAGCAGCTTCTCGATAGCGGCCAATGAGCAGTTCTTC. As protein: CASSFSIAANEQFF. Drawing the rest from reference TRBV7-9 and TRBJ2-1, the complete variable domain is DTGVSQNPRHKITKRGQNVTFRCDPISEHNRLYWYRQTLGQGPEFLTYFQNEAQLEKSRLLSDRFSAERPKGSFSTLEIQRTEQGDSAMYLCASSFSIAANEQFFGPGTRLTVL.

CDR3 DNA sequence: TGTGCCAGCAGTTTCCGTCATTTACCGGAGACCCAGTACTTC. Amino acids: CASSFRHLPETQYF. The rearrangement uses TRBV12-3 or TRBV12-4 and TRBJ2-5; D is ambiguous. V was trimmed by 3 bases and J by 5 bases, leaving 13 bases between them. This CDR3 is built from 14 residues.

This clonotype was seen a handful of times. V gene TRBV28 combines with J gene TRBJ2-4, with 7 bases fitting TRBD1. Trimming took 7 bases from V and 7 from J; bases not matched to a gene: 7. CDR1 and CDR2 from the germline V gene are MDHEN and SYDVKM. CDR3 size: 13 residues. In DNA form, the CDR3 reads TGTGCCAGCAAATCAACAGGGGCCAACATTCAGTACTTC. Its protein product is CASKSTGANIQYF.